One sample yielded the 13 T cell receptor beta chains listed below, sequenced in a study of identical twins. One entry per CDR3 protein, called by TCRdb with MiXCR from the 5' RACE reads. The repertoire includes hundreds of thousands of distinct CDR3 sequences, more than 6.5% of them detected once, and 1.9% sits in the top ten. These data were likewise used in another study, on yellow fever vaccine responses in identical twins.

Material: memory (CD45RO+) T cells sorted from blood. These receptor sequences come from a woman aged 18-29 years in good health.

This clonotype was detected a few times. CDR3 in amino acids: CASSPAGGVKETQYF. The DNA for the CDR3 is TGTGCCAGCAGCCCCGCAGGGGGCGTTAAAGAGACCCAGTACTTC. The J gene is TRBJ2-5, the V gene TRBV7-8, with TRBD1 identical over 8 bases. The CDR3 has 15 amino acids. CDR1 SGHVS and CDR2 FQNEAQ come from the germline V gene. Trimming took 5 bases from V and 3 from J; bases not matched to a gene: 8.

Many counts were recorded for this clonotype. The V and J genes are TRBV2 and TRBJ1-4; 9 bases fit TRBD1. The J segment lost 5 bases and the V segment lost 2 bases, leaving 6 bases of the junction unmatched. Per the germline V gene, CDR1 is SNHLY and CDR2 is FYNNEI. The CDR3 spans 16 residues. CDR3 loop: CASSEWTGAGNEKLFF. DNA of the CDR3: TGTGCCAGCAGTGAATGGACAGGGGCCGGCAATGAAAAACTGTTTTTT.

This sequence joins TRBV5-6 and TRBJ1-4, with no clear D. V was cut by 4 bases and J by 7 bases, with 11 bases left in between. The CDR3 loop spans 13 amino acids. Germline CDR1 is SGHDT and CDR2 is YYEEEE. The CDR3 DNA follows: TGTGCCAGCAGCGCCGGAATCGGTGAAAAACTGTTTTTT. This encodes CASSAGIGEKLFF.

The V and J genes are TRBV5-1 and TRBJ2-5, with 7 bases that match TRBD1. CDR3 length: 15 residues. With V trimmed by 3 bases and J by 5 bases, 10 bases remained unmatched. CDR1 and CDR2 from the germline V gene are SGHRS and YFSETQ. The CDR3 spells CASSSGEQGKETQYF. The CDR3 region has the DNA TGCGCCAGCAGCTCCGGAGAACAGGGGAAGGAGACCCAGTACTTC. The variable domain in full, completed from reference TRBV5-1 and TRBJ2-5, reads KAGVTQTPRYLIKTRGQQVTLSCSPISGHRSVSWYQQTPGQGLQFLFEYFSETQRNKGNFPGRFSGRQFSNSRSEMNVSTLELGDSALYLCASSSGEQGKETQYFGPGTRLLVL.

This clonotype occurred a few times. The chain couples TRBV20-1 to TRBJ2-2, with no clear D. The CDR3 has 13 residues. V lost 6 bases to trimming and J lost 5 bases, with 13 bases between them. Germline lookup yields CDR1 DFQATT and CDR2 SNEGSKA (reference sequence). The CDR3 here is CSALRLETGELFF. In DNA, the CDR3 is TGCAGTGCCCTACGGTTGGAGACCGGGGAGCTGTTTTTT.

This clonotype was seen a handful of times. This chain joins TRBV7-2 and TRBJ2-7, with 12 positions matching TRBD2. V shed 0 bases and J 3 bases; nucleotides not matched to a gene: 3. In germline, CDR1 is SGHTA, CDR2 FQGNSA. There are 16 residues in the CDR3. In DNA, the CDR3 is TGTGCCAGCAGCTTAGCTCGGACTAGCGGGGTCTACGAGCAGTACTTC. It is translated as CASSLARTSGVYEQYF.

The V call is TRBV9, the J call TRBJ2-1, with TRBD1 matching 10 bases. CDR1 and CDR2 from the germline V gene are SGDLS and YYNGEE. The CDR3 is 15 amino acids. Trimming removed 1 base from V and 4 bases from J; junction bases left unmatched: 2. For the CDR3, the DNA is TGTGCCAGCAGCGTACGGGACAGGGGTTACAATGAGCAGTTCTTC. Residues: CASSVRDRGYNEQFF.

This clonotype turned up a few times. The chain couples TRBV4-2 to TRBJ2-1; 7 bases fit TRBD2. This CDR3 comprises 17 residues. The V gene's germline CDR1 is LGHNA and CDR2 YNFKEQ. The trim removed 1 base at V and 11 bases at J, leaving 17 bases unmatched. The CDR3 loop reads CASSQALSGGGWEQQFF. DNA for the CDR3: TGTGCCAGCAGCCAAGCCTTGAGCGGCGGGGGATGGGAGCAGCAGTTCTTC.

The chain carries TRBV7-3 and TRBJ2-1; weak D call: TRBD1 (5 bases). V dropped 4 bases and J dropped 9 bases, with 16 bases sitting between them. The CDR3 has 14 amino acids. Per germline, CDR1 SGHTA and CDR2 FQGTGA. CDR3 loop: CASSYQSGNSEQFF. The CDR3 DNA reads TGTGCCAGCAGCTACCAATCAGGGAACAGTGAGCAGTTCTTC.

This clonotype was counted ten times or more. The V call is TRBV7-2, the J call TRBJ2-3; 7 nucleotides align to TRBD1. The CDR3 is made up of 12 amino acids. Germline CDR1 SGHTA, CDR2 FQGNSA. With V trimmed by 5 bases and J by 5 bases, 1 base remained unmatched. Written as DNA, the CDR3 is TGTGCCAGCAGCGGGGACAGAGATACGCAGTATTTT. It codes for CASSGDRDTQYF.

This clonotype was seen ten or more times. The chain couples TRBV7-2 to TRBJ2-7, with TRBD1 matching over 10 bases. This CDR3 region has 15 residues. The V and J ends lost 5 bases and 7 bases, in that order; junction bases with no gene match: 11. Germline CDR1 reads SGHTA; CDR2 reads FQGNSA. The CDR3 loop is CASSPGGQGRIEQYF. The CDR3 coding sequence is TGTGCCAGCAGCCCAGGGGGACAGGGGAGAATTGAGCAGTACTTC. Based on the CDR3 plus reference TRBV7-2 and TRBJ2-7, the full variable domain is GAGVSQSPSNKVTEKGKDVELRCDPISGHTALYWYRQSLGQGLEFLIYFQGNSAPDKSGLPSDRFSAERTGGSVSTLTIQRTQQEDSAVYLCASSPGGQGRIEQYFGPGTRLTVT.

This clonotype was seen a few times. The CDR3 DNA sequence: TGTGCCAGCAGCTCCGTTGACGCCTCCTACGAGCAGTACTTC. It yields the protein CASSSVDASYEQYF. V is TRBV7-9 and J is TRBJ2-7; D is uncertain. The CDR3 contains 14 residues. Germline CDR1 is SEHNR and CDR2 is FQNEAQ (reference sequence). V lost 4 bases and J 0 bases, leaving 10 bases between the germline ends.

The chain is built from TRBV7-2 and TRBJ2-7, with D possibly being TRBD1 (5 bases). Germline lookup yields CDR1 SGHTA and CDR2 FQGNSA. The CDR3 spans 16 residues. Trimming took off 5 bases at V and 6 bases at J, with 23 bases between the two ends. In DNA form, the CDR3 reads TGTGCCAGCAGCATGGTTAGGGTCCAGGGCTTGGGCGAGCAGTACTTC. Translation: CASSMVRVQGLGEQYF.